This T cell receptor beta chain originates from a study of graft-versus-host responses after intestinal transplantation. Whole-study context: Each patient got anti-thymocyte globulin induction, then tacrolimus and steroids for around three years. Study-level results: Some patients had graft-donor T cell macrochimerism, and their allografts showed high graft-versus-host to host-versus-graft clonal ratios.

Sequencing was performed with immunoSEQ multiplex PCR; in TCRdb, only in-frame clones are kept and a portion is missing. The sample records over 10,000 clones, 84% being singletons. Regarding this clone: Its cognate antigen is unknown.

This CDR3 has 14 residues. V was trimmed by 5 bases and J by 2 bases, leaving 13 bases between them. Germline lookup yields CDR1 SGHVS and CDR2 FQNEAQ. Sequencing used PBMCs, obtained after intestinal transplantation. The clonotype comes from a human patient who received an intestinal transplant, so some T cells may come from the graft donor. J is TRBJ2-7 and V is TRBV7-8; D possibly uses TRBD1 or TRBD2 (5 bases each). Here the CDR3 reads CASSPGAVAYEQYF. The CDR3 DNA is TGTGCCAGCAGCCCCGGGGCGGTGGCCTACGAGCAGTACTTC. Filled out from reference TRBV7-8 and TRBJ2-7, the complete variable domain reads GAGVSQSPRYKVAKRGQDVALRCDPISGHVSLFWYQQALGQGPEFLTYFQNEAQLDKSGLPSDRFFAERPEGSVSTLKIQRTQQEDSAVYLCASSPGAVAYEQYFGPGTRLTVT.